These T cell receptor beta chains were read from a single sample in a study of radiotherapy plus CTLA-4 blockade in lung cancer. Using immunoSEQ multiplex PCR, the repertoire was profiled, and TCRdb retains in-frame clones only, with some absent. The table includes roughly 120,000 clones, nearly 80% detected once. This specimen was peripheral blood, taken from a patient treated with radiotherapy plus ipilimumab. Every receptor here comes from a human donor with non-small cell lung cancer who had a partial response to radiotherapy plus ipilimumab. The CDR3 runs from the conserved cysteine through the conserved F or W. A D gene is named only where the DNA matches it firmly. Clone size is given for some rows only: seen once, a few or many times, or a class if the clone is expanded.

J gene | clone size | V gene | D gene | CDR3 protein | CDR3 DNA
TRBJ1-2 | NA | TRBV19 | NA | CASSIAGSYGYTF | TGTGCCAGTAGTATAGCGGGGTCCTATGGCTACACCTTC
TRBJ1-4 | NA | TRBV6-6 | NA | CASSYSGSINEKLFF | TGTGCCAGCAGTTACTCCGGGAGCATAAATGAAAAACTGTTTTTT
TRBJ1-3 | few | TRBV5-1 | NA | CASSPLDRGRNTIYF | TGCGCCAGCAGCCCCTTGGACAGAGGGAGAAACACCATATATTTT
TRBJ1-2 | few | TRBV4-2 | TRBD1 | CASSQLERGRDRRLYGYTF | TGTGCCAGCAGCCAATTGGAAAGGGGTCGGGACAGAAGACTCTATGGCTACACCTTC
TRBJ1-3 | NA | TRBV28 | TRBD1 | CASSLPSGQGGNTIYF | TGTGCCAGCAGTTTACCATCCGGACAGGGAGGAAACACCATATATTTT
TRBJ1-2 | NA | TRBV6-1 | TRBD1 | CASSRTGMNNYGYTF | TGTGCCAGCAGTAGGACAGGAATGAATAACTATGGCTACACCTTC
TRBJ2-3 | NA | TRBV10-1 | TRBD2 | CASSESTGRDTDTQYF | TGCGCCAGCAGTGAGTCGACGGGGAGGGACACAGATACGCAGTATTTT
TRBJ2-4 | NA | TRBV28 | TRBD1 | CASSSYPDRAGPKNIQYF | TGTGCCAGCAGTTCGTACCCGGACAGGGCTGGGCCCAAAAACATTCAGTACTTC
TRBJ2-3 | NA | TRBV7-2 | TRBD2 | CASRRTGTRGTDTQYF | TGTGCCAGCAGGAGGACCGGGACTAGAGGCACAGATACGCAGTATTTT
TRBJ1-4 | NA | TRBV4-3 | TRBD1 | CASSQGTGFSEKLFF | TGCGCCAGCAGCCAAGGGACAGGATTTTCTGAAAAACTGTTTTTT